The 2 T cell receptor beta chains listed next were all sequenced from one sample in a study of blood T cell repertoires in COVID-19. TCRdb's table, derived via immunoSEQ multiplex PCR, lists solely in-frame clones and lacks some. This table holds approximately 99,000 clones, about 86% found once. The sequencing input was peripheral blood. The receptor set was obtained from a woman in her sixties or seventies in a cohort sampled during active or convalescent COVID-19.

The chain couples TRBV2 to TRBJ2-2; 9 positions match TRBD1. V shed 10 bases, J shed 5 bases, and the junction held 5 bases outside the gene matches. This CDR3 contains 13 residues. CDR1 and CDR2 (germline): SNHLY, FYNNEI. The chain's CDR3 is CANRQGETGELFF. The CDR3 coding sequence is TGTGCCAACCGACAGGGGGAGACCGGGGAGCTGTTTTTT.

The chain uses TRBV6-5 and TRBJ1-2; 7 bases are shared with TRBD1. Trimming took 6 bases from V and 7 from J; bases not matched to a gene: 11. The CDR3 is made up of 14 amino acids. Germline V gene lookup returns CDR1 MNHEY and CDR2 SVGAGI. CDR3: CASRQGTRGGGYTF. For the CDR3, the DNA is TGTGCCAGCAGACAGGGGACAAGGGGCGGTGGCTACACCTTC.